The 30 T cell receptor beta chains listed next were all sequenced from one sample in a study of cytomegalovirus exposure and HLA in healthy donors. Amplification used 60 Vbeta primers and 13 Jbeta primers. Sequencing used immunoSEQ multiplex PCR; TCRdb keeps in-frame clones, though not all of them. This table holds under 150,000 clones, more than 80% found once. The sample taken for sequencing was PBMCs. The receptor set was obtained from a woman in her thirties or forties in good health and CMV-seropositive.

V is TRBV4-3 and J is TRBJ2-7; 7 bases are shared with TRBD1. The trim removed 0 bases at V and 0 bases at J, leaving 2 bases unmatched. The CDR3 is made up of 15 amino acids. Looked up from germline, CDR1 is LGHNA and CDR2 is YSLEER. The CDR3, as DNA: TGCGCCAGCAGCCAAGAGGACAGGAGCTCCTACGAGCAGTACTTC. Translation: CASSQEDRSSYEQYF.

This clone was seen a handful of times. V gene TRBV2 combines with J gene TRBJ1-5, with 10 bases lining up with TRBD1. The J segment lost 1 base and the V segment lost 2 bases, leaving 8 bases of the junction unmatched. There are 18 residues in the CDR3. From germline, CDR1 is SNHLY and CDR2 FYNNEI. CDR3 sequence: CASSELDRGVGSNQPQHF. The CDR3 nucleotides read TGTGCCAGCAGTGAACTGGACAGGGGGGTAGGGAGCAATCAGCCCCAGCATTTT.

The rearrangement uses TRBV29-1 and TRBJ2-7; D gene unclear. Germline V gene sequence: CDR1 SQVTM, CDR2 ANQGSEA. Trimming took off 1 base at V and 3 bases at J, with 7 bases between the two ends. CDR3 size: 12 residues. The CDR3 DNA reads TGCAGCGTTGAAGTGTACAGCTACGAGCAGTACTTC. Its translation: CSVEVYSYEQYF.

J is TRBJ2-5 and V is TRBV9, with 7 bases fitting TRBD2. The trim removed 0 bases at V and 3 bases at J, leaving 2 bases unmatched. CDR3 length equals 14 residues. Germline V gene sequence: CDR1 SGDLS, CDR2 YYNGEE. Here the CDR3 reads CASSVGLAEETQYF. CDR3 DNA: TGTGCCAGCAGCGTAGGGCTAGCGGAAGAGACCCAGTACTTC.

The rearrangement uses TRBV6-1 and TRBJ1-4, with a possible D match to TRBD1 (6 bases). The CDR3 is 15 residues long. Germline-derived CDR1 and CDR2 are MNHNS and SASEGT. V was shortened by 4 bases and J by 8 bases, with 17 bases between the two germline ends. The CDR3 DNA reads TGTGCCAGCAGTGTCGACAGGCAGGCAGGAGAAAAACTGTTTTTT. It yields the protein CASSVDRQAGEKLFF.

This chain links TRBV5-1 with TRBJ2-6; a possible D gene is TRBD2 (5 bases). This CDR3 comprises 15 residues. The V gene lost 4 bases and the J gene lost 1 base, with 9 bases spanning the gap. Germline assignment: CDR1 SGHRS and CDR2 YFSETQ. The DNA of the CDR3 is TGCGCCAGCAGCCCGGGGAAGTCTGGGGCCAACGTCCTGACTTTC. Translation: CASSPGKSGANVLTF.

The chain recombines TRBV7-6 with TRBJ1-1; TRBD1 might be the D (5 bases). Germline CDR1 reads SGHVS; CDR2 reads FNYEAQ. The CDR3 contains 15 residues. Trimming took 5 bases from V and 4 from J, leaving 17 bases between them. This CDR3 reads CASSMGLVPSTEAFF. CDR3 DNA sequence: TGTGCCAGCAGCATGGGGCTCGTACCGAGCACTGAAGCTTTCTTT.

The chain links TRBV7-9 to TRBJ1-3; TRBD1 matches at 7 bases. Trimming took 4 bases from V and 2 from J; bases not matched to a gene: 2. The CDR3 consists of 14 residues. Per germline, CDR1 SEHNR and CDR2 FQNEAQ (reference sequence). DNA of the CDR3: TGTGCCAGCAGCTCGACAGGGACTGGAAACACCATATATTTT. Translated: CASSSTGTGNTIYF.

V and J are TRBV28 and TRBJ2-1; 16 bases map to TRBD2. Germline V gene sequence: CDR1 MDHEN, CDR2 SYDVKM. J gave up 1 base and V 7 bases, and 16 bases lay outside the gene matches. The CDR3 runs to 21 residues. CDR3 coding DNA: TGTGCCAGCATTTCTTCTCTGGGGACTAGCGGGAGGGAGAGGTCCTACAATGAGCAGTTCTTC. Amino acids: CASISSLGTSGRERSYNEQFF.

This chain joins TRBV5-1 and TRBJ1-1; no definite D call. This CDR3 has 13 residues. The germline gives CDR1 SGHRS, CDR2 YFSETQ. V lost 1 base and J 0 bases, leaving 4 bases between the germline ends. CDR3 coding DNA: TGCGCCAGCAGCTTGACAGTGAACACTGAAGCTTTCTTT. Encoded protein: CASSLTVNTEAFF.

The chain links TRBV5-1 to TRBJ2-6; a possible D gene is TRBD2 (6 bases). V lost 4 bases, J lost 8 bases, and 13 bases lay in between. Germline V gene lookup returns CDR1 SGHRS and CDR2 YFSETQ. The CDR3 contains 14 residues. The chain's CDR3 is CASSQPGVPNVLTF. CDR3 nucleotide sequence: TGCGCCAGCAGCCAGCCGGGGGTGCCCAACGTCCTGACTTTC. Using reference TRBV5-1 and TRBJ2-6 for the parts outside the CDR3, the full variable domain is KAGVTQTPRYLIKTRGQQVTLSCSPISGHRSVSWYQQTPGQGLQFLFEYFSETQRNKGNFPGRFSGRQFSNSRSEMNVSTLELGDSALYLCASSQPGVPNVLTFGAGSRLTVL.

V usage is TRBV7-3 and J usage is TRBJ1-2; D is perhaps TRBD1 (5 bases). V dropped 4 bases and J dropped 3 bases, with 12 bases sitting between them. The CDR3 has 14 amino acids. Germline values: CDR1 SGHTA, CDR2 FQGTGA. The CDR3 reads CASSSRGDHYGYTF. CDR3 bases: TGTGCCAGCAGCTCCCGGGGGGACCACTATGGCTACACCTTC.

The chain employs TRBV18 and TRBJ2-3; TRBD2 aligns across 14 bases. CDR1 is KGHSH and CDR2 is LQKENI in the germline V gene. This CDR3 comprises 16 residues. V trimming: 2 bases; J trimming: 4 bases; junction bases outside the gene matches: 2. The CDR3 region is CASSPGTSGSADTQYF. The CDR3 coding sequence is TGTGCCAGCTCACCAGGGACTAGCGGGAGCGCAGATACGCAGTATTTT.

V and J are TRBV7-2 and TRBJ1-3; D is possibly TRBD1 (6 bases). This CDR3 has 16 residues. V lost 7 bases and J 0 bases, leaving 16 bases between the germline ends. Looked up from germline, CDR1 is SGHTA and CDR2 is FQGNSA. DNA for the CDR3: TGTGCCAGCACCCTTGGGACACCTAACTCTGGAAACACCATATATTTT. As protein: CASTLGTPNSGNTIYF.

This clone appeared once. The chain joins TRBV27 to TRBJ1-5, with D perhaps TRBD1 (5 bases). Trimming cost V 2 bases and J 9 bases, with 8 bases left between them. The CDR3 consists of 12 residues. CDR1 MNHEY and CDR2 SMNVEV come from the germline V gene (reference sequence). CDR3 sequence (DNA): TGTGCCAGCAGTTTAACCGGGGGGCCCCAGCATTTT. As protein: CASSLTGGPQHF.

This sequence joins TRBV5-6 and TRBJ2-1; D gene unclear. Germline V gene data show CDR1 as SGHDT and CDR2 as YYEEEE. This CDR3 is 12 amino acids long. V was cut by 2 bases and J by 4 bases, with 4 bases left in between. The CDR3 region is CASSLEYNEQFF. CDR3 nucleotide sequence: TGTGCCAGCAGCTTAGAGTACAATGAGCAGTTCTTC. Full variable domain (remainder filled in from reference TRBV5-6 and TRBJ2-1): DAGVTQSPTHLIKTRGQQVTLRCSPKSGHDTVSWYQQALGQGPQFIFQYYEEEERQRGNFPDRFSGHQFPNYSSELNVNALLLGDSALYLCASSLEYNEQFFGPGTRLTVL.

The chain employs TRBV5-4 and TRBJ2-1; TRBD2 matches at 11 bases. V shed 3 bases and J 7 bases; nucleotides not matched to a gene: 9. CDR3 size: 16 residues. The V gene's germline CDR1 is SGHNT and CDR2 YYREEE (reference sequence). CDR3 residues: CASSSLGLAEVNEQFF. The CDR3 DNA reads TGTGCCAGCAGCTCCTTGGGACTAGCGGAAGTAAATGAGCAGTTCTTC.

The chain joins TRBV6-5 to TRBJ2-1; 11 bases map to TRBD2. V dropped 4 bases and J dropped 9; count of bases not matched to a gene: 8. Per the germline V gene, CDR1 is MNHEY and CDR2 is SVGAGI. This CDR3 comprises 15 residues. The CDR3 DNA reads TGTGCCAGCAGTTTCTTACTAGCGGGAGTGCGTGAGCAGTTCTTC. Translating gives CASSFLLAGVREQFF.

This rearrangement joins TRBV6-5 to TRBJ1-3, with D unclear. From germline, CDR1 is MNHEY and CDR2 SVGAGI. This CDR3 is 16 amino acids long. The germline V and J ends were trimmed by 0 bases and 9 bases, with 18 bases remaining between them. The CDR3 loop is CASSYSIKVDPGTIYF. CDR3 nucleotide sequence: TGTGCCAGCAGTTACTCGATTAAAGTCGACCCGGGCACCATATATTTT.

The chain combines TRBV4-2 with TRBJ2-7; TRBD1 agrees at 11 bases. J was trimmed by 6 bases and V by 2 bases; bases with no gene match: 6. Germline V gene data show CDR1 as LGHNA and CDR2 as YNFKEQ. The CDR3 runs to 15 residues. CDR3 in DNA: TGTGCCAGCAGCCAACTCTTGGACAGGGGGCGCGAGCAGTACTTC. It yields the protein CASSQLLDRGREQYF.

V gene TRBV28 combines with J gene TRBJ1-2; 9 bases align to TRBD1. After removal of 5 bases from V and 6 bases from J, the junction contained 7 bases not matched to a gene. Per germline, CDR1 MDHEN and CDR2 SYDVKM. CDR3 length: 14 residues. CDR3 sequence: CASSAATGGHGYTF. The CDR3 nucleotides are TGTGCCAGCAGTGCAGCCACAGGGGGCCATGGCTACACCTTC.

This clone has more than one count but fewer than ten. V usage is TRBV7-2 and J usage is TRBJ2-7, with 8 bases identical to TRBD2. V dropped 1 base and J dropped 3; count of bases not matched to a gene: 8. Germline lookup yields CDR1 SGHTA and CDR2 FQGNSA. The CDR3 runs to 16 residues. The CDR3 sequence is CASSLGASGGDYEQYF. The DNA of the CDR3 is TGTGCCAGCAGCTTAGGTGCCAGCGGGGGTGACTACGAGCAGTACTTC.

This rearrangement joins TRBV10-1 to TRBJ2-7; weak D call: TRBD2 (6 bases). V lost 8 bases, J lost 6 bases, and 23 bases lay in between. The germline CDR1 and CDR2 sequences are WNHNN and SYGVQD (reference sequence). This CDR3 is built from 15 residues. The CDR3 spells CASGVGIAEEGEQYF. CDR3 nucleotide sequence: TGCGCCAGCGGGGTGGGGATAGCGGAGGAAGGCGAGCAGTACTTC.

This clone was observed a few times. V usage is TRBV29-1 and J usage is TRBJ1-1, with D possibly TRBD1 on 5 matching bases. The CDR3 sequence is 12 residues long. V was cut by 3 bases and J by 8 bases, with 13 bases left in between. Germline loops: CDR1 SQVTM, CDR2 ANQGSEA. CDR3 region: CSVDPGLLEAFF. For the CDR3, the DNA is TGCAGCGTTGACCCGGGACTCCTAGAAGCTTTCTTT.

J is TRBJ2-2 and V is TRBV10-3; 13 bases fit TRBD2. CDR1 and CDR2 (germline): ENHRY, SYGVKD. This CDR3 has 21 residues. The V gene end was trimmed by 4 bases and the J gene end by 0 bases; junction bases not matched to a gene: 14. The CDR3 here is CAISGPGLAGSGMTNTGELFF. CDR3 coding DNA: TGTGCCATCAGTGGGCCGGGACTAGCGGGATCGGGGATGACGAACACCGGGGAGCTGTTTTTT.

The chain carries TRBV6-5 and TRBJ2-2; D possibly corresponds to TRBD2 (5 bases). The CDR3 contains 14 residues. The germline CDR1 and CDR2 sequences are MNHEY and SVGAGI. V lost 6 bases to trimming and J lost 5 bases, with 13 bases between them. CDR3: CASRGLSGTGELFF. The DNA of the CDR3 is TGTGCCAGCAGAGGTCTAAGCGGTACCGGGGAGCTGTTTTTT.

In DNA, the CDR3 is TGTGCCAGCACCGACAGGGTGAATGGCTACACCTTC. Translation gives CASTDRVNGYTF. The chain recombines TRBV6-5 with TRBJ1-2; 7 bases map to TRBD1. The germline CDR1 and CDR2 sequences are MNHEY and SVGAGI. Germline trimming cut 7 bases from V and 6 bases from J; bases unmatched to any gene: 5. There are 12 residues in the CDR3.

The table lists this clone with a count of one. V and J are TRBV29-1 and TRBJ2-1; D possibly corresponds to TRBD1 (6 bases). Trimming cost V 8 bases and J 3 bases, with 14 bases left between them. The CDR3 spans 13 residues. The germline gives CDR1 SQVTM, CDR2 ANQGSEA. CDR3 bases: TGCAGCCCACAGGGTGGTGACTACAATGAGCAGTTCTTC. Amino acids: CSPQGGDYNEQFF.

This sequence joins TRBV5-5 and TRBJ2-7; tentatively, D is TRBD1 (6 bases). V was trimmed by 4 bases and J by 3 bases, leaving 14 bases between them. The germline V gene has CDR1 SGHKS and CDR2 YYEKEE (reference sequence). This CDR3 is 14 amino acids long. In nucleotides, the CDR3 is TGTGCCAGCAGCGAGCAGGGGCTTTTCTACGAGCAGTACTTC. Encoded protein: CASSEQGLFYEQYF.

CDR3 in DNA: TGTGCCAGCAGTGGGGGGGTCCCTCCTAACACCGGGGAGCTGTTTTTT. Residues: CASSGGVPPNTGELFF. V and J are TRBV6-1 and TRBJ2-2; D is perhaps TRBD2 (6 bases). Per germline, CDR1 MNHNS and CDR2 SASEGT. CDR3 length: 16 amino acids. The V gene lost 4 bases and the J gene lost 2 bases, with 14 bases spanning the gap.